This entry features one TCR beta chain sequence. The record originates from a study of shared clonotypes between healthy human individuals. Study-wide context: Each donor had three CD4 naive, three CD4 memory, two CD8 naive and one CD8 memory plate.

Positive CCR7 selection of CD45RO-negative cells yielded the naive CD8 cells, and terminally differentiated effector memory CD45RA+ cells were excluded. TCRdb keeps only in-frame clones here, not all; method: immunoSEQ multiplex PCR. Found here are about 610,000 clones, 95% to 97% of them singletons; the top ten hold about 0.12%. Germline V lookup: CDR1 SGDLS, CDR2 YYNGEE. V was pared by 0 bases and J by 1 base, with 10 bases between. This CDR3 spans 15 amino acids. This sequence originates from a woman aged 30 to 39 in good health. This chain uses TRBV9 with TRBJ2-5; no reliable D call. The specimen sequenced was naive CD8+ T cells sorted from blood. This CDR3 is CASSVAELSQETQYF. The CDR3 nucleotides are TGTGCCAGCAGCGTAGCTGAGTTGAGCCAAGAGACCCAGTACTTC. Complete variable domain (other parts from reference TRBV9 and TRBJ2-5): DSGVTQTPKHLITATGQRVTLRCSPRSGDLSVYWYQQSLDQGLQFLIQYYNGEERAKGNILERFSAQQFPDLHSELNLSSLELGDSALYFCASSVAELSQETQYFGPGTRLLVL.